The 32 T cell receptor beta chains reported below all come from one sample, sequenced in a study of T cell responses to AZD1222 COVID-19 vaccine. Method: immunoSEQ multiplex PCR; TCRdb's copy keeps in-frame clones and lacks some. Here the sample spans about 86,000 clones, approximately 90% being singletons. This specimen was peripheral blood, taken on day 0 of AZD1222 vaccination. All receptors derive from an adult in good health.

Here the CDR3 DNA reads TGTGCCAGCAGCCCAGCGGGACTAGCGGCCTACGAGCAGTACTTC. This codes for CASSPAGLAAYEQYF. The rearrangement joins TRBV7-7 to TRBJ2-7; TRBD2 matches 11 bases. The CDR3 spans 15 residues. Germline trimming cut 5 bases from V and 2 bases from J; bases unmatched to any gene: 5. The V gene's germline CDR1 is SSHAT and CDR2 FNYEAQ (reference sequence).

The chain recombines TRBV5-4 with TRBJ2-3; D gene ambiguous. This CDR3 spans 12 amino acids. Germline loops: CDR1 SGHNT, CDR2 YYREEE (reference sequence). Trimming left V 0 bases short and J 5 bases short, with 4 bases between. The CDR3 here is CASSLGKDTQYF. CDR3 in DNA: TGTGCCAGCAGCTTGGGAAAAGATACGCAGTATTTT.

The chain uses TRBV28 and TRBJ2-7, with 8 bases that match TRBD1. This CDR3 region has 15 residues. Germline V lookup: CDR1 MDHEN, CDR2 SYDVKM. V gave up 3 bases and J gave up 2 bases; unmatched junction bases: 6. CDR3 coding DNA: TGTGCCAGCAGTTTGGGGACAGGATCCCCCTACGAGCAGTACTTC. This codes for CASSLGTGSPYEQYF.

Worth noting for this clone: One end of the junction does not line up with germline, which may come from a read error. V usage is TRBV6-6 and J usage is TRBJ1-2; the D is unclear. The length of the CDR3 is 13 residues. Germline CDR1 reads MNHNY; CDR2 reads SVGAGI (reference sequence). DNA for the CDR3: TGTGCCAGCAGCCCCGGGAAAAACTTTGGCTACACCTTC. Protein: CASSPGKNFGYTF.

V is TRBV2 and J is TRBJ1-1, with a possible D match to TRBD1 (5 bases). Trimming took off 4 bases at V and 10 bases at J, with 22 bases between the two ends. Germline V lookup: CDR1 SNHLY, CDR2 FYNNEI. The CDR3 totals 15 residues. The CDR3 sequence: CASSGSGAQWFPAFF. The CDR3 nucleotides read TGTGCCAGCAGTGGGTCTGGGGCCCAATGGTTCCCAGCTTTCTTT.

This rearrangement joins TRBV6-5 to TRBJ1-1, with D unclear. Trimming took 2 bases from V and 1 from J, leaving 5 bases between them. The CDR3 is 13 amino acids. Per germline, CDR1 MNHEY and CDR2 SVGAGI. The CDR3 protein is CASSYAENTEAFF. The CDR3 DNA is TGTGCCAGCAGTTACGCGGAGAACACTGAAGCTTTCTTT.

The sample holds one count of this clone. The chain links TRBV11-2 to TRBJ1-1; 8 bases map to TRBD1. With 4 bases clipped from V and 0 bases from J, the junction kept 7 bases outside the gene matches. Germline CDR1 and CDR2: SGHAT and FQNNGV. This CDR3 has 16 amino acids. CDR3 sequence: CASSSRRTGMNTEAFF. The CDR3 DNA sequence: TGTGCCAGCAGCTCTAGGCGGACAGGGATGAACACTGAAGCTTTCTTT. The full variable domain, in which reference TRBV11-2 and TRBJ1-1 provide the parts outside the CDR3, is EAGVAQSPRYKIIEKRQSVAFWCNPISGHATLYWYQQILGQGPKLLIQFQNNGVVDDSQLPKDRFSAERLKGVDSTLKIQPAKLEDSAVYLCASSSRRTGMNTEAFFGQGTRLTVV.

J is TRBJ2-2 and V is TRBV28; possible D gene TRBD2, 6 bases. The germline V and J ends were trimmed by 3 bases and 5 bases, with 7 bases remaining between them. CDR1 and CDR2 from the germline V gene are MDHEN and SYDVKM. The CDR3 totals 13 residues. CDR3 coding DNA: TGTGCCAGCAGTTTCGGGGGAACCGGGGAGCTGTTTTTT. This gives the protein CASSFGGTGELFF.

This chain links TRBV10-3 with TRBJ2-7, with D uncertain. Germline V gene sequence: CDR1 ENHRY, CDR2 SYGVKD. There are 14 residues in the CDR3. V lost 3 bases to trimming and J lost 4 bases, with 13 bases between them. In DNA, the CDR3 is TGTGCCATCAGTGAAGGGATAATCGGGTACGAGCAGTACTTC. Protein: CAISEGIIGYEQYF.

The rearrangement joins TRBV7-9 to TRBJ2-3; 8 bases map to TRBD2. CDR1 and CDR2 from the germline V gene are SEHNR and FQNEAQ (reference sequence). The J segment lost 8 bases and the V segment lost 4 bases, leaving 8 bases of the junction unmatched. The CDR3 runs 14 residues. In DNA, the CDR3 is TGTGCCAGCAGCTATAGCGGGACGGGAGGTACGCAGTATTTT. Its translation is CASSYSGTGGTQYF.

The chain is built from TRBV30 and TRBJ1-6, with D perhaps TRBD1 (5 bases). This CDR3 contains 12 residues. The V gene's germline CDR1 is GTSNPN and CDR2 SVGIG (reference sequence). V dropped 0 bases and J dropped 13 bases, with 10 bases sitting between them. This chain's CDR3 is CAWSVQVGPLHF. DNA for the CDR3: TGTGCCTGGAGTGTACAGGTTGGTCCCCTCCACTTT.

The rearrangement joins TRBV19 to TRBJ1-2; 9 bases are a match to TRBD1. V gave up 3 bases and J gave up 3 bases; unmatched junction bases: 5. The CDR3 is 15 amino acids. Germline CDR1 is LNHDA and CDR2 is SQIVND (reference sequence). CDR3 amino acids: CASSITQGAYYGYTF. The CDR3 region has the DNA TGTGCCAGTAGTATTACACAGGGGGCTTACTATGGCTACACCTTC. The whole variable domain, filled in from reference TRBV19 and TRBJ1-2, reads DGGITQSPKYLFRKEGQNVTLSCEQNLNHDAMYWYRQDPGQGLRLIYYSQIVNDFQKGDIAEGYSVSREKKESFPLTVTSAQKNPTAFYLCASSITQGAYYGYTFGSGTRLTVV.

V is TRBV3-1 (or the pseudogene TRBV3-2) and J is TRBJ1-6, with D perhaps matching TRBD1 (5 bases). Germline V gene data show CDR1 as LGHDT and CDR2 as YNNKEL (reference sequence). This CDR3 comprises 13 residues. V was cut by 4 bases and J by 8 bases, with 9 bases left in between. Written as DNA, the CDR3 is TGTGCCAGCAGCCCCGGGGGGGATTCACCCCTCCACTTT. It specifies CASSPGGDSPLHF.

The rearrangement links TRBV6-5 to TRBJ2-7, with 12 bases aligning to TRBD1. Germline V gives CDR1 MNHEY, CDR2 SVGAGI. With 6 bases clipped from V and 3 bases from J, the junction kept 3 bases outside the gene matches. The CDR3 has 14 residues. The CDR3 reads CASSWDRGHYEQYF. Here the CDR3 DNA reads TGTGCCAGCAGCTGGGACAGGGGGCACTACGAGCAGTACTTC.

The rearrangement links TRBV6-5 to TRBJ2-1, with D possibly being TRBD1 or TRBD2 (5 bases each). The CDR3 runs to 13 residues. From germline, CDR1 is MNHEY and CDR2 SVGAGI. Trimming took off 8 bases at V and 6 bases at J, with 14 bases between the two ends. CDR3 protein: CASAVGPLNEQFF. The CDR3 bases are TGTGCCAGCGCCGTGGGACCCCTCAATGAGCAGTTCTTC.

V gene TRBV4-3 combines with J gene TRBJ1-4; no clear D gene. Germline CDR1 LGHNA, CDR2 YSLEER. With 0 bases removed from V and 5 bases from J, the gap between germline ends came to 4 bases. The CDR3 is made up of 13 amino acids. The CDR3 DNA reads TGCGCCAGCAGCCAAGATCCGAATGAAAAACTGTTTTTT. Protein: CASSQDPNEKLFF.

The rearrangement joins TRBV7-2 to TRBJ1-2; D not certain. Germline lookup yields CDR1 SGHTA and CDR2 FQGNSA. The V and J ends lost 5 bases and 7 bases respectively, with 14 bases between them. The length of the CDR3 is 13 residues. The CDR3 sequence is CASSPGVGSGYTF. In DNA, the CDR3 is TGTGCCAGCAGCCCTGGGGTGGGGAGTGGCTACACCTTC.

The chain uses TRBV5-1 and TRBJ2-1; TRBD2 aligns across 12 bases. Germline V gives CDR1 SGHRS, CDR2 YFSETQ. V gave up 7 bases and J gave up 5 bases; unmatched junction bases: 10. This CDR3 region has 16 residues. The CDR3 DNA reads TGCGCCAGCGAACTAGCGGGAGGTAATGGGAACAATGAGCAGTTCTTC. Encoded protein: CASELAGGNGNNEQFF.

DNA of the CDR3: TGTGCCAGCAGCTCCAACACCGGGGAGCTGTTTTTT. It yields the protein CASSSNTGELFF. The genes are TRBV7-2 and TRBJ2-2; D is ambiguous. CDR1 is SGHTA and CDR2 is FQGNSA in the germline V gene. The CDR3 totals 12 residues. Trimming took 4 bases from V and 2 from J, leaving 2 bases between them. Full variable domain (outside the CDR3, taken from reference TRBV7-2 and TRBJ2-2): GAGVSQSPSNKVTEKGKDVELRCDPISGHTALYWYRQSLGQGLEFLIYFQGNSAPDKSGLPSDRFSAERTGGSVSTLTIQRTQQEDSAVYLCASSSNTGELFFGEGSRLTVL.

This clone has only one observation. As DNA, the CDR3 is TGCAGCGCCGGGGGACAGGGGGCCTTGAACACTGAAGCTTTCTTT. This codes for CSAGGQGALNTEAFF. V and J are TRBV29-1 and TRBJ1-1, with 12 bases fitting TRBD1. The germline CDR1 and CDR2 sequences are SQVTM and ANQGSEA. This CDR3 is built from 15 residues. Trimming removed 7 bases from V and 0 bases from J; junction bases left unmatched: 6. Drawing the rest from reference TRBV29-1 and TRBJ1-1, the complete variable domain is SAVISQKPSRDICQRGTSLTIQCQVDSQVTMMFWYRQQPGQSLTLIATANQGSEATYESGFVIDKFPISRPNLTFSTLTVSNMSPEDSSIYLCSAGGQGALNTEAFFGQGTRLTVV.

The V and J genes are TRBV5-1 and TRBJ1-6; D might be TRBD1 (5 bases). Looked up from germline, CDR1 is SGHRS and CDR2 is YFSETQ. The CDR3 sequence is 17 residues long. Trimming took 0 bases from V and 7 from J, leaving 17 bases between them. CDR3 bases: TGCGCCAGCAGCTTGGCCGTTGGACCCAGGGACAATTCACCCCTCCACTTT. It codes for CASSLAVGPRDNSPLHF.

The chain joins TRBV5-4 to TRBJ1-1; D unresolved. The length of the CDR3 is 12 residues. CDR1 is SGHNT and CDR2 is YYREEE in the germline V gene (reference sequence). V lost 0 bases, J lost 11 bases, and 11 bases lay in between. The CDR3 nucleotides read TGTGCCAGCAGCTTGGACCTTTCTGCCGCTTTCTTT. This sequence encodes CASSLDLSAAFF. The variable domain in full, completed from reference TRBV5-4 and TRBJ1-1, reads ETGVTQSPTHLIKTRGQQVTLRCSSQSGHNTVSWYQQALGQGPQFIFQYYREEENGRGNFPPRFSGLQFPNYSSELNVNALELDDSALYLCASSLDLSAAFFGQGTRLTVV.

The chain joins TRBV7-2 to TRBJ2-2, with 7 bases lining up with TRBD2. In germline, CDR1 is SGHTA, CDR2 FQGNSA. The V segment lost 10 bases and the J segment 1 base; nucleotides outside the gene matches: 9. The CDR3 loop spans 15 amino acids. CDR3 sequence reads: CATSRREWNTGELFF. For the CDR3, the DNA is TGTGCCACCTCAAGGCGGGAGTGGAACACCGGGGAGCTGTTTTTT.

V usage is TRBV3-1 (or the pseudogene TRBV3-2) and J usage is TRBJ2-3; possibly TRBD1 for D (5 bases). Germline lookup yields CDR1 LGHDT and CDR2 YNNKEL (reference sequence). V lost 4 bases and J 6 bases, leaving 17 bases between the germline ends. The CDR3 has 15 residues. CDR3 in amino acids: CASSRYLTGVDTQYF. CDR3 coding DNA: TGTGCCAGCAGCCGTTACCTCACAGGAGTGGATACGCAGTATTTT.

The chain recombines TRBV27 with TRBJ2-2; 7 bases agree with TRBD2. CDR1 is MNHEY and CDR2 is SMNVEV in the germline V gene (reference sequence). V shed 5 bases and J 7 bases; nucleotides not matched to a gene: 7. This CDR3 comprises 14 residues. CDR3 amino acids: CASSRWEGGGELFF. CDR3 bases: TGTGCCAGCAGTAGGTGGGAGGGCGGCGGGGAGCTGTTTTTT.

The chain joins TRBV18 to TRBJ1-1; tentatively, D is TRBD1 (6 bases). CDR1 is KGHSH and CDR2 is LQKENI in the germline V gene. V was clipped by 1 base and J by 2 bases, with 17 bases between them. The CDR3 covers 17 residues. CDR3 residues: CASSPRVSTGFNTEAFF. CDR3 sequence (DNA): TGTGCCAGCTCACCACGTGTTTCGACAGGTTTTAACACTGAAGCTTTCTTT. Based on the CDR3 plus reference TRBV18 and TRBJ1-1, the full variable domain is NAGVMQNPRHLVRRRGQEARLRCSPMKGHSHVYWYRQLPEEGLKFMVYLQKENIIDESGMPKERFSAEFPKEGPSILRIQQVVRGDSAAYFCASSPRVSTGFNTEAFFGQGTRLTVV.

V gene TRBV19 combines with J gene TRBJ1-1; the match to TRBD1 covers 8 bases. The CDR3 is 13 amino acids. Germline lookup yields CDR1 LNHDA and CDR2 SQIVND (reference sequence). With 5 bases clipped from V and 2 bases from J, the junction kept 1 base outside the gene matches. The DNA for the CDR3 is TGTGCCAGTAGTGACAGGGGCAACACTGAAGCTTTCTTT. It is translated as CASSDRGNTEAFF.

The chain joins TRBV2 to TRBJ1-4; tentative D call: TRBD1 (5 bases). CDR1 and CDR2 from the germline V gene are SNHLY and FYNNEI. Trimming removed 7 bases at V and 0 bases at J, with 12 bases between. The CDR3 has 15 amino acids. CDR3 sequence (DNA): TGTGCCAGCAAGCGGGACTCTCCAACTAATGAAAAACTGTTTTTT. Amino acids: CASKRDSPTNEKLFF.

This clone was seen a single time. This sequence joins TRBV11-2 and TRBJ2-2; 11 bases agree with TRBD2. Germline CDR1 reads SGHAT; CDR2 reads FQNNGV. The length of the CDR3 is 15 residues. V was pared by 3 bases and J by 4 bases, with 1 base of the junction left unmatched. DNA of the CDR3: TGTGCCAGCAGCTTTAGCGGGGGGGCCACCGGGGAGCTGTTTTTT. Residues: CASSFSGGATGELFF.

J is TRBJ2-1 and V is TRBV27; D gene uncertain. V lost 8 bases and J lost 2, with 13 bases in between. In germline, CDR1 is MNHEY, CDR2 SMNVEV (reference sequence). The length of the CDR3 is 14 residues. DNA for the CDR3: TGTGCCAGCCACGAGGACGGAACCTACAATGAGCAGTTCTTC. It codes for CASHEDGTYNEQFF.

This clone was detected only a few times. The chain links TRBV12-3 or TRBV12-4 to TRBJ2-1, with 12 nucleotides matching TRBD2. The CDR3 loop spans 12 amino acids. V lost 6 bases and J lost 15; bases outside the gene matches: 6. This chain's CDR3 is CASSATSGSTFF. In DNA, the CDR3 is TGTGCCAGCAGCGCGACTAGCGGGAGTACGTTCTTC.

This chain joins TRBV7-2 and TRBJ2-6, with D possibly TRBD2 on 5 matching bases. V lost 1 base and J 2 bases, leaving 9 bases between the germline ends. The CDR3 has 16 residues. The germline V gene encodes CDR1 SGHTA and CDR2 FQGNSA. The CDR3 DNA sequence: TGTGCCAGCAGCTTAGGCCCGAGGGCTGGGGCCAACGTCCTGACTTTC. Its translation: CASSLGPRAGANVLTF.